The 22 T cell receptor beta chains in this list originate from one sample, sequenced in a study of blood T cell repertoires in COVID-19. Some clones are missing from TCRdb's copy, which holds only in-frame ones; the method was immunoSEQ multiplex PCR. Counted here are roughly 50,000 clones, around 90% occurring once; the ten biggest clones make up under 15%. Sequences were obtained from peripheral blood. The receptors shown here come from a man older than 75 with acute or convalescent COVID-19.

The chain carries TRBV5-1 and TRBJ1-4, with D unclear. The V end lost 0 bases, the J end lost 5 bases, and 11 bases lay between the germline ends. The CDR3 sequence is 15 residues long. Germline CDR1 and CDR2: SGHRS and YFSETQ. CDR3 bases: TGCGCCAGCAGCTTGGGTCCCGAGAAAAATGAAAAACTGTTTTTT. Its translation: CASSLGPEKNEKLFF.

The gene calls are TRBV30 and TRBJ1-4; D is uncertain. V was trimmed by 2 bases and J by 6 bases, leaving 4 bases between them. Germline V gene data show CDR1 as GTSNPN and CDR2 as SVGIG (reference sequence). CDR3 size: 11 residues. This chain's CDR3 is CAWSSDEKLFF. In nucleotides, the CDR3 is TGTGCCTGGAGTTCAGATGAAAAACTGTTTTTT.

The chain links TRBV7-9 to TRBJ1-6, with D perhaps matching TRBD1 (6 bases). Trimming took 5 bases from V and 7 from J, leaving 21 bases between them. The CDR3 is made up of 17 amino acids. Germline V gene lookup returns CDR1 SEHNR and CDR2 FQNEAQ (reference sequence). CDR3 loop: CASSPLGAGRGNSPLHF. The CDR3 nucleotides are TGTGCCAGCAGCCCCCTAGGGGCCGGCAGGGGAAATTCACCCCTCCACTTT.

The chain uses TRBV20-1 and TRBJ1-1, with 7 positions matching TRBD1. With V trimmed by 6 bases and J by 7 bases, 5 bases remained unmatched. CDR1 and CDR2 (germline): DFQATT, SNEGSKA (reference sequence). CDR3 length: 11 amino acids. CDR3 nucleotide sequence: TGCAGTGCAGAGACAGGGCTTGAAGCTTTCTTT. Its protein product is CSAETGLEAFF.

This chain links TRBV19 with TRBJ1-2; D is unresolved. The germline gives CDR1 LNHDA, CDR2 SQIVND (reference sequence). V lost 3 bases, J lost 4 bases, and 12 bases lay in between. The CDR3 consists of 14 residues. The CDR3 sequence is CASSMEEGFYGYTF. Here the CDR3 DNA reads TGTGCCAGTAGTATGGAGGAGGGCTTCTATGGCTACACCTTC.

This rearrangement joins TRBV4-1 to TRBJ2-2; 10 bases align to TRBD1. Germline-derived CDR1 and CDR2 are MGHRA and YSYEKL. This CDR3 is built from 16 residues. V was pared by 4 bases and J by 3 bases, with 5 bases of the junction left unmatched. The CDR3 reads CASSPVGQGDTGELFF. Here the CDR3 DNA reads TGCGCCAGCAGCCCTGTTGGACAGGGGGACACCGGGGAGCTGTTTTTT.

The sample holds one count of this clone. The genes are TRBV5-1 and TRBJ2-5, with 7 bases fitting TRBD1. V dropped 0 bases and J dropped 4; count of bases not matched to a gene: 3. The CDR3 length is 14 residues. The germline CDR1 and CDR2 sequences are SGHRS and YFSETQ. CDR3 in amino acids: CASSLGAGGETQYF. The CDR3 coding sequence is TGCGCCAGCAGCTTGGGTGCAGGGGGAGAGACCCAGTACTTC. The variable domain in full, completed from reference TRBV5-1 and TRBJ2-5, reads KAGVTQTPRYLIKTRGQQVTLSCSPISGHRSVSWYQQTPGQGLQFLFEYFSETQRNKGNFPGRFSGRQFSNSRSEMNVSTLELGDSALYLCASSLGAGGETQYFGPGTRLLVL.

This sequence joins TRBV2 and TRBJ1-1; TRBD1 aligns across 7 bases. The CDR3 spans 15 residues. V shed 4 bases and J 1 base; nucleotides not matched to a gene: 6. CDR1 is SNHLY and CDR2 is FYNNEI in the germline V gene. CDR3 loop: CASSAETGWNTEAFF. The DNA for the CDR3 is TGTGCCAGCAGTGCCGAGACAGGGTGGAACACTGAAGCTTTCTTT.

In its sample, this clone was seen a few times. The V and J genes are TRBV9 and TRBJ2-5; 8 bases line up with TRBD1. Unmatched junction bases numbered 12, after V lost 4 bases and J lost 4 bases. Germline V gives CDR1 SGDLS, CDR2 YYNGEE. The CDR3 is made up of 16 amino acids. As DNA, the CDR3 is TGTGCCAGCAGCCCCACAACCACAGGGGGAGGAGAGACCCAGTACTTC. Its protein product is CASSPTTTGGGETQYF.

V usage is TRBV28 and J usage is TRBJ2-1; D is possibly TRBD2 (6 bases). The germline V gene has CDR1 MDHEN and CDR2 SYDVKM. V dropped 6 bases and J dropped 2 bases, with 17 bases sitting between them. This CDR3 region has 16 residues. CDR3 nucleotides: TGTGCCAGCAGCCAATCTAGCGACAGAGCCTACAATGAGCAGTTCTTC. It yields the protein CASSQSSDRAYNEQFF.

The chain employs TRBV7-2 and TRBJ2-5; D unresolved. V was cut by 2 bases and J by 5 bases, with 15 bases left in between. Germline V lookup: CDR1 SGHTA, CDR2 FQGNSA. CDR3 length equals 15 residues. The CDR3 region has the DNA TGTGCCAGCAGCTTACAGGTCCGGCACGCGGAGACCCAGTACTTC. Protein sequence: CASSLQVRHAETQYF.

V gene TRBV5-6 combines with J gene TRBJ1-6; a possible D gene is TRBD1 (5 bases). The germline V gene has CDR1 SGHDT and CDR2 YYEEEE. The V end lost 0 bases, the J end lost 10 bases, and 20 bases lay between the germline ends. The CDR3 loop spans 17 amino acids. Here the CDR3 reads CASSLVFSQGMRSPLHF. In DNA form, the CDR3 reads TGTGCCAGCAGCTTGGTCTTCTCTCAGGGAATGAGGTCACCCCTCCACTTT.

The J gene is TRBJ1-2, the V gene TRBV28; maybe TRBD1 (6 bases). The germline V and J ends were trimmed by 6 bases and 5 bases, with 19 bases remaining between them. Germline V CDR1 and CDR2: MDHEN, SYDVKM. The CDR3 totals 15 residues. Here the CDR3 DNA reads TGTGCCAGCAGACGCGACAGGTCGTTTCGGTATGGCTACACCTTC. Translating it yields CASRRDRSFRYGYTF.

The chain carries TRBV4-1 and TRBJ2-7; 11 bases fit TRBD2. CDR3 length: 17 amino acids. Looked up from germline, CDR1 is MGHRA and CDR2 is YSYEKL. The ends lost 2 bases at V and 3 bases at J; junction bases unmatched: 9. The CDR3 reads CASSQTLLAGGLYEQYF. CDR3 DNA sequence: TGCGCCAGCAGCCAAACCCTCCTAGCGGGGGGTCTCTACGAGCAGTACTTC.

The chain carries TRBV7-2 and TRBJ2-4; TRBD2 might be the D (6 bases). Trimming removed 4 bases from V and 6 bases from J, with 10 bases in between. The CDR3 contains 13 residues. Germline V gene lookup returns CDR1 SGHTA and CDR2 FQGNSA. The CDR3 DNA sequence: TGTGCCAGCAGCTCCGGGGGAAGAAACATTCAGTACTTC. This encodes CASSSGGRNIQYF.

The chain has TRBV27 and TRBJ2-1; 7 nucleotides agree with TRBD2. CDR3 length: 14 amino acids. Germline V gene data show CDR1 as MNHEY and CDR2 as SMNVEV (reference sequence). V trimming: 5 bases; J trimming: 3 bases; junction bases outside the gene matches: 4. This CDR3 is CASSPSGFYNEQFF. The CDR3 DNA follows: TGTGCCAGCAGTCCTAGCGGATTCTACAATGAGCAGTTCTTC.

As concerns this clone: The identical CDR3 is also encoded by other nucleotide sequences in the sample. The chain has TRBV5-1 and TRBJ1-5; 9 nucleotides align to TRBD1. Germline CDR1 is SGHRS and CDR2 is YFSETQ. The CDR3 covers 14 residues. V lost 0 bases, J lost 5 bases, and 0 bases stayed unmatched. The CDR3 nucleotides read TGCGCCAGCAGCTTGGGACAGGGGGATCAGCCCCAGCATTTT. Translating gives CASSLGQGDQPQHF.

The genes are TRBV19 and TRBJ1-5, with unresolved D. V shed 7 bases and J shed 7 bases, with 20 bases lying between them. Germline lookup yields CDR1 LNHDA and CDR2 SQIVND (reference sequence). The CDR3 is 15 residues long. In nucleotides, the CDR3 is TGTGCCAGTACCCTTGTCGAGCGAGGTGGGCAGCCCCAGCATTTT. It translates to CASTLVERGGQPQHF.

This chain connects TRBV10-2 to TRBJ1-4; perhaps TRBD1 as D (6 bases). V lost 5 bases and J lost 2, with 12 bases in between. Germline CDR1 reads WSHSY; CDR2 reads SAAADI. The CDR3 extends over 15 amino acids. The DNA of the CDR3 is TGCGCCAGCAGTAAACAGGGAGGGACTAATGAAAAACTGTTTTTT. The encoded protein is CASSKQGGTNEKLFF.

The count of this clone is one. This chain links TRBV15 with TRBJ1-2, with TRBD1 identical over 7 bases. V lost 2 bases to trimming and J lost 8 bases; unmatched junction nucleotides: 5. Per germline, CDR1 LNHNV and CDR2 YYDKDF (reference sequence). The CDR3 has 13 residues. The CDR3 sequence: CATSRTDRDGYTF. The CDR3 DNA follows: TGTGCCACCAGCAGAACCGACAGGGACGGCTACACCTTC.

The chain combines TRBV27 with TRBJ1-2; D is ambiguous. Germline values: CDR1 MNHEY, CDR2 SMNVEV (reference sequence). The CDR3 is made up of 15 amino acids. The germline V and J ends were trimmed by 6 bases and 1 base, with 15 bases remaining between them. The CDR3 is CASSSLVAVNYGYTF. DNA of the CDR3: TGTGCCAGCAGCTCATTGGTGGCAGTTAACTATGGCTACACCTTC.

The V and J genes are TRBV19 and TRBJ2-3, with 10 bases lining up with TRBD1. CDR1 is LNHDA, CDR2 SQIVND, per germline (reference sequence). V shed 5 bases and J 4 bases; nucleotides not matched to a gene: 9. The CDR3 contains 16 residues. Written as DNA, the CDR3 is TGTGCCAGTAGTCCTCGACAGGGGGCCTTCCCAGATACGCAGTATTTT. The encoded protein is CASSPRQGAFPDTQYF.